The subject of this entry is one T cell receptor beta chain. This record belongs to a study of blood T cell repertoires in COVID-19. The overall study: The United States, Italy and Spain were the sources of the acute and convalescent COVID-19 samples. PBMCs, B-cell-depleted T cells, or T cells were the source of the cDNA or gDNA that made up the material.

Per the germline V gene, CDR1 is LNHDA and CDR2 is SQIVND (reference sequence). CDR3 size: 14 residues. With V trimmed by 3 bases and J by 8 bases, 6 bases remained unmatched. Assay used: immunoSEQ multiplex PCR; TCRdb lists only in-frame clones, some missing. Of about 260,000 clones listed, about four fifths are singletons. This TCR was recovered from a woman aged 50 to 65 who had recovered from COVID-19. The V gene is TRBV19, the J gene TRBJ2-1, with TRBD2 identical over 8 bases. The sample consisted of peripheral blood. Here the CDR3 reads CASSIGRGAHEQFF. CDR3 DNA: TGTGCCAGTAGTATTGGGCGGGGGGCACATGAGCAGTTCTTC.